This TCR beta chain appears in the sequencing data of a study of blood T cell repertoires in COVID-19 (dated by TCRdb to the early 2020s). Concerning the study at large: Samples covering the acute and convalescent phases of COVID-19 were provided by collaborators in the United States, Italy and Spain. The material from the prospective study consisted of cDNA or gDNA derived from T cells, B-cell-depleted T cells, or PBMCs. Subjects who had been exposed to COVID-19, were actively infected with it, or had recovered from it provided the deeply sampled blood TCRbeta repertoires that made up the dataset. The repertoires were released in a freely available public database intended as a resource for research on the immune response to SARS-CoV-2. Samples came from the ongoing ImmuneRACE study (first 160 participants) plus 1,254 subjects from 6 global collaborators. A de-identified subject ID, COVID-19 status, age in years and sex were almost always included in the sample metadata. Where available, HLA class I and class II types were obtained from metadata supplied by the sample provider rather than from assay-based typing.

This clone was counted a few times. Its antigen is not yet known. No clone much larger than this one lies a single base away; base qualities are absent. TCRbeta CDR3 regions were amplified from genomic DNA using the immunoSEQ Assay, a bias-controlled multiplex PCR. As for how the authors treated the data: Nucleated cell counts per sample were estimated from amplification of reference gene primers within the assay. To quantify the absolute abundance of each unique TCRbeta CDR3 rearrangement, sequence reads were collapsed and filtered. For each sample, productive Simpson clonality was calculated as the square root of Simpson's diversity index over productive rearrangements. TCRdb re-hosts the immuneACCESS table, in-frame sequences only. Its copies lack some clones; in the studies checked, an unresolved V gene accounts for under half of them, and the cause for the rest is not known. V, J and clone size are those of that table, while D and trimming were read from the DNA. The sample table shows 300,000 to 400,000 clones, and approximately 90% are seen once. Roughly 3.4% of the sample rests with the top ten.

The paper as a whole reports these results and caveats: The amount of clinical and demographic metadata varied by source and participant and was provided uncurated.

Another Seattle source contributed samples from volunteer blood donors who had recovered from COVID-19. The collaborating institutions used their own protocols to collect whole blood in K2EDTA tubes. For TCRbeta analysis, collaborator samples were shipped as frozen whole blood, as isolated PBMCs, or as DNA extracted from either sample type. The germline ends are 3 bases apart after V is trimmed by 3 bases and J by 0 bases. CDR1 and CDR2, looked up from the germline V gene, are LGHNA and YSLEER. Measured from the cysteine to the phenylalanine, the CDR3 is 13 residues long. The DNA shown is the 39-base CDR3, in frame from base 1.

The sample consisted of peripheral blood. This sequence originates from a woman aged 18 to 35 who had recovered from COVID-19. The rearrangement joined TRBV4-3 to TRBJ1-3; the D gene remains uncertain. In nucleotides, the sequence is TGCGCCAGCAGCCACAACTCTGGAAACACCATATATTTT. Its product reads: CASSHNSGNTIYF.